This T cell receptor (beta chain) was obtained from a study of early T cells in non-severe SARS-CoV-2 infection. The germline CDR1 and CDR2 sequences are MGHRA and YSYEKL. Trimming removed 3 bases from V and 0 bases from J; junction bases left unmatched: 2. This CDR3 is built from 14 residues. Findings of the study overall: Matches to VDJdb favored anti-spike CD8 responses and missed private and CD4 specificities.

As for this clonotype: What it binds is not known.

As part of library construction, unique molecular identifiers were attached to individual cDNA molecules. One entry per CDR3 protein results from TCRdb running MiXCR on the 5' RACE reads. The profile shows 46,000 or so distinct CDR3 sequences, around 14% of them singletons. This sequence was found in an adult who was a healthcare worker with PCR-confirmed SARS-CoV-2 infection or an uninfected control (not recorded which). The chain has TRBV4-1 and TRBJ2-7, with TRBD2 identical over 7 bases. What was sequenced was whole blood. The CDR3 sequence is CASSQGLYSYEQYF. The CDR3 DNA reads TGCGCCAGCAGCCAGGGACTATACTCCTACGAGCAGTACTTC.